Included here is one T cell receptor (beta chain) sequence, with context. This clonotype has more than one count but fewer than ten. Its binding antigen is unknown. Nothing much larger sits one base from this clone, and base qualities are not available. The TCR beta CDR3 regions were amplified from RNA transcripts. For the first round of RT-PCR on the TCR CDR3, the HTBI primer set was used together with the Qiagen OneStep RT-PCR kit. Libraries were constructed in a second round of multiplex PCR, after which size selection and purification were performed. Paired-end sequencing of the libraries was performed with 100 bp reads on an Illumina HiSeq2000. Processing in the source paper ran as follows. Raw data were processed with SOAPnuke, discarding reads with adapters, uncalled bases, mean Phred below 15, or no exact constant-primer or identifier match. High-quality paired reads were merged with COPE v1.2.5, and unique nucleotide sequences were defined as clonotypes. MiTCR v1.1 was used to align clonotypes to the IMGT TRBV, TRBD and TRBJ reference segments. Only V-J combinations with frequency above 0.0001, covering 99% to 99.2% of repertoires, were analysed. The TCS score was defined as F50 (clonal expansion) divided by E x V (chaos), with BLOSUM62-based TCRdist calculated between CDR3 peptides within each V-J. Welch's t-statistics and random forest reduced roughly 500 V-J features to 13, which were used in a naive Bayes classifier (R e1071). Clones were called with MiXCR by TCRdb after fastp trimmed the public reads at Q25, and only in-frame beta chains were retained. Identical CDR3 proteins give one entry, which carries the most common genes and DNA. TCRdb, not the original authors, processed these V and J calls. The sample yields approximately 530,000 distinct CDR3 sequences; over 15% were counted once. About 20% of the sample rests with the top ten.

This sample stems from a study of T cells in Graves' hyperthyroidism and ophthalmopathy (dated by TCRdb to the late 2010s). Regarding the research as a whole: Peripheral blood samples were taken at initial diagnosis, before any treatment was given. To identify TCR V-J signatures that set the groups apart, the researchers used a discovery cohort of more than 95 patients, made up of 43 with Graves' ophthalmopathy and about 60 with stable Graves' hyperthyroidism. Whether ophthalmopathy could be predicted prospectively was tested in an independent validation cohort made up of 18 hyperthyroidism patients plus 17 patients who later progressed to ophthalmopathy. In six Graves' hyperthyroidism patients, the study also compared T-cell repertoires from thyroid tissue with T-cell repertoires from blood. Following sampling, methimazole starting at 30 mg daily was given to hyperthyroidism patients, and high-dose intravenous methylprednisolone was given to ophthalmopathy patients. The paper reports TCR Vbeta CDR3 sequencing of approximately 140 peripheral blood samples: around 41 ophthalmopathy, under 80 hyperthyroidism and roughly 17 progressor patients. The 75 to 100 discovery patients were randomly divided into training and test sets at a 7:3 ratio.

The research as a whole found: Blood samples also contained most of the expanded thyroid clonotypes (frequency above 0.001), which suggests that blood repertoires may reflect thyroid immune responses. No statistical method was used to set the sample size in advance, and investigators knew the group allocation. A model built on a 13 V-J signature distinguished ophthalmopathy from stable hyperthyroidism, reaching roughly 88% sensitivity and approximately 83% specificity in cross-validation and 80%/75% in testing. In validation, the model predicted progression to ophthalmopathy a median of roughly 6.1 months before onset, with roughly 71% sensitivity and 72.22% specificity.

Graves' hyperthyroidism was defined as stable when no progression to ophthalmopathy occurred over 18 months of follow-up. Hyperthyroidism patients were newly diagnosed, with disease duration under 2 months, and aged 18 to 65 years. Any patient with an uncontrolled infection, another autoimmune disease, pregnancy or lactation was excluded. Diagnoses were established on the basis of clinical symptoms, serum thyroxine and TRAb, thyroid ultrasound, and orbital computed tomography. PBMCs were isolated from about 9.2 ml of fresh peripheral blood by Ficoll-Paque density gradient centrifugation. Trizol reagent was used to extract total RNA, and RNA quality was then checked on an Agilent 2100 Bioanalyzer. Sequenced input: blood. This TCR derives from a woman aged 18-29 years with Graves' hyperthyroidism.

The CDR3 here reads CASSLVGFSGLAGVAGELFF. The nucleotides are TGCGCCAGCAGCTTGGTAGGGTTTAGCGGACTAGCGGGAGTCGCCGGGGAGCTGTTTTTT. The V and J genes are TRBV5-1 and TRBJ2-2; the central 13 bases match TRBD2. Trimmed from V: 0 bases; trimmed from J: 6 bases; junction bases lacking a gene match: 14. From the cysteine up to the phenylalanine, the CDR3 has a length of 20 residues. Only the CDR3 region is kept as DNA, spanning 60 bases read in frame from base 1. The germline V gene specifies SGHRS as CDR1 and YFSETQ as CDR2.